One T cell receptor (beta chain) is described in this entry. Its antigen is still unknown. The entry originates in a study of T cells in Graves' hyperthyroidism and ophthalmopathy. Study-wide results and caveats: The model anticipated ophthalmopathy a median about 7.1 months pre-onset.

Diagnostic decisions used clinical symptoms, serum thyroxine and TRAb, thyroid ultrasound and orbital computed tomography. It was RNA transcripts that yielded the amplified TCR beta CDR3 regions. HTBI primers were used for first-round RT-PCR of the TCR CDR3. TCRdb reprocessed the multiplex PCR reads via MiXCR and lists one record per CDR3 protein. The table lists over 120,000 distinct CDR3 sequences, 22% of them singletons. The sample comprised blood. This receptor was identified in a woman aged 45-65 years with Graves' hyperthyroidism that later progressed to Graves' ophthalmopathy.

CDR3 DNA: TGTGCCAGCAGTTACAGGACAGGGGGCTCTGGAAACACCATATATTTT. It encodes CASSYRTGGSGNTIYF. This chain joins TRBV6-9 and TRBJ1-3, with 10 nucleotides matching TRBD1. Germline V gives CDR1 MNHGY, CDR2 SVAAGI. CDR3 size: 16 residues. V shed 3 bases, J shed 0 bases, and the junction held 2 bases outside the gene matches.